A single sample gave rise to the 11 T cell receptor beta chains below, sequenced in a study of T cells after yellow fever vaccination. TCRdb itself ran the 5' RACE reads through MiXCR, one entry per CDR3 protein. In the table there are nearly 350,000 distinct CDR3 sequences, 7% to 10% of which are singletons. This sample comprised PBMCs, obtained about 41 days after the first yellow fever vaccination. These receptors came from a young man who received the YFV17D yellow fever vaccine.

Note on this clonotype: A much larger clone lies a single base off, so this may be a read error. The chain has TRBV6-1 and TRBJ2-7, with D possibly matching TRBD2 (5 bases). The germline V gene has CDR1 MNHNS and CDR2 SASEGT. The CDR3 is 13 amino acids. Here the CDR3 reads CASSPHSDGEQHF. Written as DNA, the CDR3 is TGTGCCAGCAGCCCACATTCGGACGGGGAGCAGCACTTC.

A word on this clonotype: Germline is not matched at one junction end, which may reflect a read error. V is TRBV27 and J is TRBJ2-2, with D perhaps matching TRBD2 (6 bases). Germline V gene lookup returns CDR1 MNHEY and CDR2 SMNVEV (reference sequence). The CDR3 runs 17 residues. The CDR3 coding sequence is TGTGACAGCAGTCCCCGGACGGGGGTAGGGATCGCCGGGGAGCTGTTTTTT. Protein product: CDSSPRTGVGIAGELFF.

This clonotype was seen a handful of times. The chain links TRBV5-1 to TRBJ2-7, with TRBD2 identical over 10 bases. CDR3 length: 14 residues. The trim removed 4 bases at V and 5 bases at J, leaving 6 bases unmatched. Germline V CDR1 and CDR2: SGHRS, YFSETQ. The CDR3 loop is CASSMLSGGDEQYV. The CDR3 DNA reads TGCGCCAGCAGCATGCTGAGCGGGGGGGACGAGCAGTACGTC.

This clonotype has a count of ten or more. The chain recombines TRBV7-2 with TRBJ1-6; 11 bases match TRBD1. CDR1 is SGHTA, CDR2 FQGNSA, per germline. This CDR3 contains 16 residues. Trimming removed 2 bases from V and 6 bases from J; junction bases left unmatched: 3. CDR3 DNA: TGTGCCAGCAGCTTAAATGGACAGGGGGCTAATTCACCCCTCCACTTT. Translation gives CASSLNGQGANSPLHF. Based on the CDR3 plus reference TRBV7-2 and TRBJ1-6, the full variable domain is GAGVSQSPSNKVTEKGKDVELRCDPISGHTALYWYRQSLGQGLEFLIYFQGNSAPDKSGLPSDRFSAERTGGSVSTLTIQRTQQEDSAVYLCASSLNGQGANSPLHFGNGTRLTVT.

This clonotype showed up many times. CDR3 protein: CASSLTGALLSPLHF. In DNA form, the CDR3 reads TGTGCCAGCAGCCTGACAGGGGCTCTTCTGTCACCCCTCCACTTT. This chain joins TRBV5-4 and TRBJ1-6, with 8 nucleotides matching TRBD1. After removal of 4 bases from V and 10 bases from J, the junction contained 10 bases not matched to a gene. Per germline, CDR1 SGHNT and CDR2 YYREEE (reference sequence). The CDR3 contains 15 residues.

The rearrangement joins TRBV20-1 to TRBJ2-1; the D is unclear. CDR1 and CDR2 (germline): DFQATT, SNEGSKA (reference sequence). The CDR3 contains 15 residues. Trimming shortened V by 0 bases and J by 4 bases, and 13 bases separated the two germline ends. This chain's CDR3 is CSAREPSRAYNEQFF. Here the CDR3 DNA reads TGCAGTGCTAGAGAGCCATCCAGAGCGTACAATGAGCAGTTCTTC.

The table lists this clonotype with a few counts. The genes are TRBV5-5 and TRBJ2-7; maybe TRBD1 (5 bases). Germline V gene lookup returns CDR1 SGHKS and CDR2 YYEKEE (reference sequence). Deletions cut 3 bases from V and 3 bases from J, with 10 bases between. This CDR3 is built from 13 residues. CDR3 loop: CASSYSTVYEQYF. For the CDR3, the DNA is TGTGCCAGCAGCTATTCGACAGTCTACGAGCAGTACTTC.

This clonotype was recorded once. This chain links TRBV5-4 with TRBJ2-2; D unresolved. This CDR3 comprises 16 residues. Germline V gene data show CDR1 as SGHNT and CDR2 as YYREEE (reference sequence). Trimming cost V 0 bases and J 4 bases, with 13 bases left between them. The DNA of the CDR3 is TGTGCCAGCAGCTTGGCACCCTCGATTATCACCGGGGAGCTGTTTTTT. It translates to CASSLAPSIITGELFF.

This chain joins TRBV6-1 and TRBJ2-2; 9 nucleotides match TRBD2. The germline V gene has CDR1 MNHNS and CDR2 SASEGT. The CDR3 consists of 16 residues. Trimming at V came to 7 bases and at J to 0 bases, leaving 6 bases not matched to a gene. CDR3 nucleotides: TGTGCCAGCACCGAAGCGGGGGGATCGAACACCGGGGAGCTGTTTTTT. Translating gives CASTEAGGSNTGELFF.

The chain links TRBV20-1 to TRBJ2-7; D is uncertain. Trimming pared 5 bases from V and 5 bases from J, leaving 10 bases between. The CDR3 is 11 amino acids. Per the germline V gene, CDR1 is DFQATT and CDR2 is SNEGSKA (reference sequence). Here the CDR3 reads CSALRSNEQYF. CDR3 nucleotides: TGCAGTGCTCTGAGGTCCAACGAGCAGTACTTC.

The rearrangement joins TRBV11-1 to TRBJ2-2; 11 bases map to TRBD1. V trimming: 3 bases; J trimming: 1 base; junction bases outside the gene matches: 10. This CDR3 comprises 19 residues. CDR1 SGHAT and CDR2 FQDESV come from the germline V gene (reference sequence). The CDR3 reads CASSFDGQGAHENTGELFF. Here the CDR3 DNA reads TGTGCCAGCAGCTTTGACGGACAGGGGGCCCACGAGAACACCGGGGAGCTGTTTTTT. Filled out from reference TRBV11-1 and TRBJ2-2, the complete variable domain reads EAEVAQSPRYKITEKSQAVAFWCDPISGHATLYWYRQILGQGPELLVQFQDESVVDDSQLPKDRFSAERLKGVDSTLKIQPAELGDSAMYLCASSFDGQGAHENTGELFFGEGSRLTVL.